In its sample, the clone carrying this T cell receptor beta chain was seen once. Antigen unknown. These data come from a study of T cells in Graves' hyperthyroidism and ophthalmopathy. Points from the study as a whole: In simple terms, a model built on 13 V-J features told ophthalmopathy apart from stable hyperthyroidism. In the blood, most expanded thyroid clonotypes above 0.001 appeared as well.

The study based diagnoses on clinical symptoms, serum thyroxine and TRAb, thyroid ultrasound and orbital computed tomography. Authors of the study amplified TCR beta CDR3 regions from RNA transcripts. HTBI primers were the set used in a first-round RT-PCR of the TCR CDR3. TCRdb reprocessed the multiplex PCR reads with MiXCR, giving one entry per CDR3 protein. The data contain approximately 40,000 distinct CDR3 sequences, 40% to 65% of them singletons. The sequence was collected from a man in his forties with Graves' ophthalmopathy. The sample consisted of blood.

CDR3 sequence (DNA): TGTGCCAGCAGTCAACAGGGGGCTACAGATACGCAGTATTTT. Encoded protein: CASSQQGATDTQYF. This rearrangement joins TRBV25-1 to TRBJ2-3; 9 bases are a match to TRBD1. The germline V gene has CDR1 MGHDK and CDR2 SYGVNS. V trimming: 5 bases; J trimming: 3 bases; junction bases outside the gene matches: 3. This CDR3 has 14 amino acids.